This paragraph reports one T cell receptor (beta chain). This receptor's antigen is unknown. No base qualities exist here, and no much larger clone lies one base off it. One collaborating source in Seattle enrolled patients while the patients were actively infected and followed the patients over time throughout the course of disease. Each collaborating institution followed its own protocols to collect whole blood in K2EDTA tubes. Collaborator samples were shipped for TCRbeta analysis as frozen whole blood, isolated PBMCs, or DNA extracted from either sample type. This sample stems from a study of blood T cell repertoires in COVID-19 (TCRdb year 2020). Notes on the research overall: Samples covering the acute and convalescent phases of COVID-19 were provided by collaborators in the United States, Italy and Spain. The repertoires were released in a freely available public database meant as a resource for research on the immune response to SARS-CoV-2. Nearly every sample came with metadata listing a de-identified subject ID, COVID-19 status, age in years and sex. Where available, HLA class I and class II types were obtained from metadata supplied by the sample provider rather than from assay-based typing. The prospective study material was composed of cDNA or gDNA derived from T cells, B-cell-depleted T cells, or PBMCs. Samples came from the ongoing ImmuneRACE study (first 160 participants) plus 1,254 subjects from 6 global collaborators. Deeply sampled blood TCRbeta repertoires from subjects exposed to, actively infected with, or recovered from COVID-19 were included in the dataset. Broader findings and caveats from the paper: Clinical and demographic metadata were provided uncurated, with the amount varying by source and participant.

The CDR1 and CDR2 encoded by the germline V gene are MGHRA and YSYEKL. The CDR3, from cysteine to phenylalanine, totals 15 residues. The entry retains the CDR3 DNA only, 45 bases that are in frame from base 1. Deletion took 1 base off V and 11 bases off J, with a span of 19 bases between the germline ends. The immunoSEQ Assay, a bias-controlled multiplex PCR, was used to amplify TCRbeta CDR3 regions from genomic DNA. For the original study's pipeline: Within the assay, amplification of reference gene primers was used to estimate how many nucleated cells each sample contained. To quantify the absolute abundance of each unique TCRbeta CDR3 rearrangement, sequence reads were collapsed and filtered. Productive Simpson clonality was computed per sample as the square root of Simpson's diversity index over productive rearrangements. TCRdb re-hosts the immuneACCESS table, in-frame sequences only. Its copies lack some clones; in the studies checked, an unresolved V gene accounts for under half of them, and the cause for the rest is not known. D and trimming come from the DNA, and the V and J calls and clone size come from that table. A total of approximately 230,000 clones appear in this sample, approximately 88% of them only once. The top ten constitute just under 6.5% of the sample.

This receptor was taken from a woman aged 25-40 years with COVID-19, enrolled during active disease. Sequencing was performed on peripheral blood. The rearranged segments are TRBV4-1 and TRBJ2-3, and possibly TRBD2, on 6 matching bases. The DNA sequence is TGCGCCAGCAGCCAAGGATTGGGGACTTCCCCGAGGCAGTATTTT. It translates to CASSQGLGTSPRQYF.